The rows below give T cell receptor beta chains drawn from one sample of a study of memory CD4+ T cells and cytomegalovirus serostatus. Method: immunoSEQ multiplex PCR; TCRdb's copy keeps in-frame clones and lacks some. Altogether fewer than 40,000 clones are present, roughly 78% being singletons, with the ten largest covering roughly 5%. Sequencing was performed on memory CD4+ T cells from blood. Receptors were obtained from an adult in good health and CMV-seropositive. Both conserved end residues are part of each CDR3. The D gene is left open where the match is weak. Some rows mark clone size as missing; the rest say once, few, many or name a class of expanded clone.

J	D	size	V	DNA	CDR3
TRBJ2-2	NA	few	TRBV2	TGTGCCAGCCGTCTAGGGCCCAGTACCGGGGAGCTGTTTTTT	CASRLGPSTGELFF
TRBJ2-7	TRBD2	NA	TRBV6-5	TGTGCCAGCAGTTACAGCGGGACTAGAAGTACCTACGAGCAGTACTTC	CASSYSGTRSTYEQYF
TRBJ2-7	TRBD1	NA	TRBV27	TGTGCCAGCAGTCAAGGACAGGGATTTGTGTACGAGCAGTACTTC	CASSQGQGFVYEQYF
TRBJ1-5	NA	NA	TRBV15	TGTGCCACCCAGGGTTACTATAGCAATCAGCCCCAGCATTTT	CATQGYYSNQPQHF
TRBJ1-2	TRBD1	NA	TRBV5-4	TGTGCCAGCAGCTTGGGGACAGGGGACCTCTATGGCTACACCTTC	CASSLGTGDLYGYTF
TRBJ2-5	NA	NA	TRBV2	TGTGCCAGCGGATTGGACAGGGAGGGGACCCAGTACTTC	CASGLDREGTQYF
TRBJ2-2	NA	NA	TRBV28	TGTGCCAGCACGCGTCGGGTCCCTAACACCGGGGAGCTGTTTTTT	CASTRRVPNTGELFF
TRBJ2-5	TRBD1	NA	TRBV7-2	TGTGCCAGCAGCTCGGACAGGGGAAGACAAGAGACCCAGTACTTC	CASSSDRGRQETQYF
TRBJ2-2	NA	NA	TRBV7-9	TGTGCCAGCAGCTTAGAATTAAACCAGCTGTTTTTT	CASSLELNQLFF
TRBJ1-3	TRBD1	NA	TRBV5-6	TGTGCCAGCAGCCTTCAACAGGGGACTGGAAACACCATATATTTT	CASSLQQGTGNTIYF
TRBJ2-5	NA	NA	TRBV2	TGTGCCAGCAGCAGGGGACAGGCGCGGGGGGTGGAGACCCAGTACTTC	CASSRGQARGVETQYF
TRBJ1-1	TRBD1	few	TRBV10-3	TGTGCCATCCGACAGGGCCAGGGCACTGAAGCTTTCTTT	CAIRQGQGTEAFF
TRBJ2-6	NA	NA	TRBV13	TGTGCCAGCAGCTTAGAATATATGGGACTGCGCTCTGGGGCCAACGTCCTGACTTTC	CASSLEYMGLRSGANVLTF
TRBJ1-1	NA	NA	TRBV6-5	TGTGCCAGTTGGAAAGGGGAAGGGAACACTGAAGCTTTCTTT	CASWKGEGNTEAFF
TRBJ2-7	NA	NA	TRBV7-3	TGTGCCAGCAGCTTATTGGGGACCCCTGGAGGCGAGCAGTACTTC	CASSLLGTPGGEQYF
TRBJ1-1	TRBD1	NA	TRBV2	TGTGCCAGCAGTGAAGACAGGGGAATCGAAGCTTTCTTT	CASSEDRGIEAFF
TRBJ2-2	NA	NA	TRBV18	TGTGCCAGCTCACCGGGCGGAACCGGGGAGCTGTTTTTT	CASSPGGTGELFF
TRBJ1-1	TRBD1	NA	TRBV27	TGTGCCAGCACCCCAGCGGACAGGGTCGACACTGAAGCTTTCTTT	CASTPADRVDTEAFF